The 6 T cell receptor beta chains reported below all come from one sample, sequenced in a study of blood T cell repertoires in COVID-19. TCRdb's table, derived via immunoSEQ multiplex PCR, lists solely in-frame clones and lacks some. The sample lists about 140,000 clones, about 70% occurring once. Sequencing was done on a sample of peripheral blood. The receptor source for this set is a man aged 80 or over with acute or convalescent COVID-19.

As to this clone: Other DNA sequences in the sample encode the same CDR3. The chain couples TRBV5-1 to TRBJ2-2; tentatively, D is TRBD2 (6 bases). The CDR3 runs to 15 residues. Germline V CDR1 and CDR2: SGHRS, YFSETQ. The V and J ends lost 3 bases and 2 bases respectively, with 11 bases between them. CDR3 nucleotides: TGCGCCAGCAGCTCGGGACTCCGAAACACCGGGGAGCTGTTTTTT. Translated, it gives CASSSGLRNTGELFF.

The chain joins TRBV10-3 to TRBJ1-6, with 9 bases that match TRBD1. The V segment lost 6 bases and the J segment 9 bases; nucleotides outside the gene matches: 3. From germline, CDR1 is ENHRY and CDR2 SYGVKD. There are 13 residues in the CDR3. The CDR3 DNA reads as TGTGCCATCAGACAGGGGGCGGGTTCACCCCTCCACTTT. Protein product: CAIRQGAGSPLHF.

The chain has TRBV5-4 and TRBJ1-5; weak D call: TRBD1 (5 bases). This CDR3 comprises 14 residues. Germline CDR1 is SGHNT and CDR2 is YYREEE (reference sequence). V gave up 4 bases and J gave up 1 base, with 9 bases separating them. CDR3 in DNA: TGTGCCAGCAGCGGAGGGGAGAGCAATCAGCCCCAGCATTTT. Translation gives CASSGGESNQPQHF.

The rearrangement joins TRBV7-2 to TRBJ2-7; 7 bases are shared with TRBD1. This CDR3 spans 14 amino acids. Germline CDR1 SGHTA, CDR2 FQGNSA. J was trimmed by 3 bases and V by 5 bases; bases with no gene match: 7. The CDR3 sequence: CASSLTGQLYEQYF. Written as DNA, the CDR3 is TGTGCCAGCAGCCTAACGGGACAGCTCTACGAGCAGTACTTC.

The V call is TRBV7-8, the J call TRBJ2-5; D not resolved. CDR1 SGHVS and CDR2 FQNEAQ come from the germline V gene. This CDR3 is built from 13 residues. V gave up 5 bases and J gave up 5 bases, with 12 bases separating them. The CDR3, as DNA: TGTGCCAGCAGCCCTGAGTTGCGGGAGACCCAGTACTTC. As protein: CASSPELRETQYF.

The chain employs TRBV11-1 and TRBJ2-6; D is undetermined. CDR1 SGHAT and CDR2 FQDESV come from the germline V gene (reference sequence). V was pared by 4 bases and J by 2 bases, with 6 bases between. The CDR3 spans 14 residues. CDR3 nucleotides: TGTGCCAGCAGCTACGGTCCTGGGGCCAACGTCCTGACTTTC. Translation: CASSYGPGANVLTF. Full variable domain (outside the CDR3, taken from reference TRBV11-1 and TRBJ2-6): EAEVAQSPRYKITEKSQAVAFWCDPISGHATLYWYRQILGQGPELLVQFQDESVVDDSQLPKDRFSAERLKGVDSTLKIQPAELGDSAMYLCASSYGPGANVLTFGAGSRLTVL.